These T cell receptor beta chains were read from a single sample in a study of regulatory T cells in long-lasting Graves disease. TCRdb re-derived calls from the multiplex PCR reads in MiXCR, one entry per CDR3 protein. The sample consists of about 500,000 distinct CDR3 sequences, 12% of them appearing once. These data were likewise used in another study, on T cells in Graves' hyperthyroidism and ophthalmopathy.

The sequences come from peripheral blood mononuclear cells (PBMCs), collected at new diagnosis, from a patient treated with antithyroid drugs. Receptor source: a woman aged 25 to 39 with Graves disease. The CDR3 runs from the conserved cysteine through the conserved F or W.

v_gene,j_gene,CDR3aa
TRBV7-8,TRBJ1-1,CASSLTGQGLKFTEAFF
TRBV12-3/TRBV12-4,TRBJ2-3,CASSNSGIGADTQYF
TRBV4-1,TRBJ2-7,CASSQISGGRFSEQYF
TRBV19,TRBJ2-1,CASSMGNSYNEQFF
TRBV2,TRBJ2-3,CASRSGDTQYF
TRBV6-1,TRBJ2-1,CASLKTTSGSSGGEQFF
TRBV7-3,TRBJ2-5,CASSLLGYGGETQYF
TRBV19,TRBJ2-2,CASGTGGPTNTGELFF
TRBV6-2/TRBV6-3,TRBJ1-1,CASSYSGFSYTEAFF
TRBV27,TRBJ1-2,CASSLRPAGGSYGYTF
TRBV5-1,TRBJ2-6,CASSLTIGGGANVLTF
TRBV6-2/TRBV6-3,TRBJ2-1,CASRLAGGNYNEQFF
TRBV5-5,TRBJ2-2,CASSSRLAGGTGELFF
TRBV5-8,TRBJ1-3,CASTARTGTNTIYF
TRBV29-1,TRBJ2-2,CSVDARGGTGELFF
TRBV12-3/TRBV12-4,TRBJ1-1,CASSLGVKTEAFF